This TCR beta chain was profiled in a study of OX40 agonist ivuxolimab in advanced cancers. Background on the study: Every 2 weeks, ivuxolimab was infused into the patients intravenously at between 0.01 and 10 mg/kg.

Worth noting for this clone: Its antigen is not known.

Profiled with immunoSEQ multiplex PCR; TCRdb holds only in-frame clones, not every one. The sample includes about 70,000 clones, about 92% of them seen just once. Germline CDR1 and CDR2: PRHDT and FYEKMQ (reference sequence). With V trimmed by 5 bases and J by 5 bases, 14 bases remained unmatched. The CDR3 is made up of 17 amino acids. Whole-study findings and limits: Certain nonresponders likewise exhibited a low normalized T-cell clonal expansion.

The rearrangement uses TRBV13 and TRBJ2-5, with 10 bases aligning to TRBD2. This receptor was taken from an adult with an advanced solid tumor such as melanoma, head and neck, liver or kidney cancer. This specimen consisted of CD4+ or CD8+ T cells sorted from blood, obtained in a trial of the OX40 agonist ivuxolimab. The CDR3 sequence is CASSLSLLAGAGETQYF. The CDR3 nucleotides are TGTGCCAGCAGCCTCTCCCTTCTAGCGGGGGCCGGGGAGACCCAGTACTTC.